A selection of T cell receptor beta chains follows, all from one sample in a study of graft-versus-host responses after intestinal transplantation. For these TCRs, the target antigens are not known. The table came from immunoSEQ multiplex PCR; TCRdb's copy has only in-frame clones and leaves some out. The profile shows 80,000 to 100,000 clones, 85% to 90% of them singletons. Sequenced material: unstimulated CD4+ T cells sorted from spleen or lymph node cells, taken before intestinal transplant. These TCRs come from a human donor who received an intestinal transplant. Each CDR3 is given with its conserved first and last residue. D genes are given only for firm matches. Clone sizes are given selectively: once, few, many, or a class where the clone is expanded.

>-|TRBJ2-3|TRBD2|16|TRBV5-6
TGTGCCAGCAGCTCACGACTAGCGGAAAGCACAGATACGCAGTATTTT
CASSSRLAESTDTQYF
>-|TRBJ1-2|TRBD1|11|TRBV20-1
TGCAGTGCTAGAGCGGACAGGGGCTACACCTTC
CSARADRGYTF
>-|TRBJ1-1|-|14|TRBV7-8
TGTGCCAGCAGCTTAGGTCCAGGCAGAACTGAAGCTTTCTTT
CASSLGPGRTEAFF
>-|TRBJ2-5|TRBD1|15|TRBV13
TGTGCCAGCAGCCGATTCGACAGGGGGCGAGAGACCCAGTACTTC
CASSRFDRGRETQYF
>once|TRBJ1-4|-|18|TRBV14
TGTGCCAGCAGCCAAGCTAGACAGCTTTATTCTTCCGGTGAAAAACTGTTTTTT
CASSQARQLYSSGEKLFF
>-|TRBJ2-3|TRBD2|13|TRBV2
TGTGCCAGCAGTAGCGGGGGTACCTATACGCAGTATTTT
CASSSGGTYTQYF
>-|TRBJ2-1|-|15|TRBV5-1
TGCGCCACCCGCGGGCAGGGGATGTCCTACAATGAGCAGTTCTTC
CATRGQGMSYNEQFF
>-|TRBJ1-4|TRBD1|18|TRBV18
TGTGCCAGCTCACCAGGTCGGACAGGGGGCGCTGGGGCTGAAAAACTGTTTTTT
CASSPGRTGGAGAEKLFF
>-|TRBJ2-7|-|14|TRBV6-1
TGTGCCAGCAGTACCCGAGGGCTGACCTACGAGCAGTACTTC
CASSTRGLTYEQYF
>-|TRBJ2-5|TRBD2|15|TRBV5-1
TGCGCCAGCAGCCGGGGACTAGCGCAACAAGAGACCCAGTACTTC
CASSRGLAQQETQYF
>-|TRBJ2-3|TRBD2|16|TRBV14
TGTGCCAGCAGCCGTTCTAGCGGGGCCCTCACAGATACGCAGTATTTT
CASSRSSGALTDTQYF
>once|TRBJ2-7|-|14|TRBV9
TGTGCCAGCAGCGTACAGGGGCATTCCTACGAGCAGTACTTC
CASSVQGHSYEQYF
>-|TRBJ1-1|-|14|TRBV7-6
TGTGCCAGCAGCTTAGCGCTAGAGAACACTGAAGCTTTCTTT
CASSLALENTEAFF
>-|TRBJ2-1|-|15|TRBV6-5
TGTGCCAGCACCCGAGGAGGTGGGGGCCTCAAGGGGCAGTTCTTC
CASTRGGGGLKGQFF